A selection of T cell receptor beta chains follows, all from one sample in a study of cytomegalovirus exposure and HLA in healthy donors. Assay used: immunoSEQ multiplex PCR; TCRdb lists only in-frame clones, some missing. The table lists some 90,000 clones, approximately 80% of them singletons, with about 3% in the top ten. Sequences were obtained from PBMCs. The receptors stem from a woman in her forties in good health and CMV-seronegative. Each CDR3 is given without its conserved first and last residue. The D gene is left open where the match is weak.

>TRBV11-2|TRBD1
ASSVSTGGDCR
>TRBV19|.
ASSFKRGGNQPQH
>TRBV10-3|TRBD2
AIGPRSGTSGLVNEQF
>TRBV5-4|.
ASSRLGDEQY
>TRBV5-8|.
ASSLGAVANEKLF
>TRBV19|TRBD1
ASSTQDRGSYEQY
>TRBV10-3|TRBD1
AIARQGSYTEAF
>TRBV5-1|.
ASSLTRTDPYGYT
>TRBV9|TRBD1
ASSPWTGRGNTEAF
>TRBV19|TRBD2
ASSIGTSGITEQY
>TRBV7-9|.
ASSLASGFTEAF
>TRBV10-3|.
AISVARLSGNTIY
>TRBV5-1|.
ASSLGGVGTGELF
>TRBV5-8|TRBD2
ASSSLGASGSETQY
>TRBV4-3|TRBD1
ASSPTGNADTQY
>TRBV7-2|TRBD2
ASSSETGLVISNEQF
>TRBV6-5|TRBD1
ASSYSGQYEQY
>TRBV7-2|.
ASSSGTSAARYEQY
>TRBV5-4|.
ASSNHAGNTIY
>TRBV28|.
ASSRLAVSATTYEQY
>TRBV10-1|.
ASSESREQY